This passage covers 27 T cell receptor beta chains from one sample sequenced in a study of STAT3 mutations in large granular lymphocyte leukemia. For these receptors, no antigen is known. General observations from the study: Every T-LGLL patient had at least one immunodominant TCRbeta clonotype.

The method was immunoSEQ multiplex PCR; TCRdb's version includes in-frame clones alone and lacks a portion of them. The data hold some 31,000 clones, with 70% to 90% observed a single time. Sequencing was carried out using peripheral blood mononuclear cells. The receptor set was obtained from a man aged 55 to 69 with T-cell large granular lymphocyte leukemia. Some clones in this sample may be carry-over from other donors' samples.

This clone came up a few times. CDR3 sequence: CASSSQGYEQYF. CDR3 sequence (DNA): TGTGCCAGCAGCTCCCAGGGCTACGAGCAGTACTTC. The chain joins TRBV7-9 to TRBJ2-7; maybe TRBD1 (5 bases). V was trimmed by 4 bases and J by 3 bases, leaving 7 bases between them. This CDR3 has 12 amino acids. Germline CDR1 reads SEHNR; CDR2 reads FQNEAQ (reference sequence).

The V gene is TRBV9, the J gene TRBJ2-7; perhaps TRBD1 as D (6 bases). Germline V gene lookup returns CDR1 SGDLS and CDR2 YYNGEE. The CDR3 extends over 15 amino acids. V gave up 0 bases and J gave up 4 bases, with 14 bases separating them. Here the CDR3 DNA reads TGTGCCAGCAGCGTAGGAGTCCAGGGGTTGTACGAGCAGTACTTC. This encodes CASSVGVQGLYEQYF.

The V and J genes are TRBV5-4 and TRBJ1-2; no firm D call. This CDR3 spans 13 amino acids. CDR1 SGHNT and CDR2 YYREEE come from the germline V gene (reference sequence). Trimming removed 0 bases at V and 5 bases at J, with 8 bases between. The CDR3 bases are TGTGCCAGCAGCTTGGCCGGAACGTATGGCTACACCTTC. Its protein product is CASSLAGTYGYTF.

The chain has TRBV10-3 and TRBJ2-7; TRBD1 agrees at 10 bases. This CDR3 has 13 amino acids. From germline, CDR1 is ENHRY and CDR2 SYGVKD. The V segment lost 8 bases and the J segment 4 bases; nucleotides outside the gene matches: 5. The CDR3 loop is CAIALDRGYEQYF. The CDR3 DNA reads as TGTGCCATCGCTCTGGACAGGGGGTACGAGCAGTACTTC.

Only one count was recorded for this clone. The chain uses TRBV19 and TRBJ1-4, with 7 nucleotides matching TRBD1. The V gene end was trimmed by 4 bases and the J gene end by 1 base; junction bases not matched to a gene: 9. CDR3 size: 17 residues. The germline V gene encodes CDR1 LNHDA and CDR2 SQIVND (reference sequence). CDR3 amino acids: CASSTGTVSGTNEKLFF. The CDR3 nucleotides are TGTGCCAGTAGTACCGGGACAGTCTCTGGAACTAATGAAAAACTGTTTTTT.

The chain links TRBV18 to TRBJ1-1; no firm D call. Germline V gives CDR1 KGHSH, CDR2 LQKENI. V dropped 1 base and J dropped 6 bases, with 9 bases sitting between them. The CDR3 extends over 13 amino acids. The CDR3 sequence: CASSPLSNSEAFF. In DNA, the CDR3 is TGTGCCAGCTCACCACTGTCCAACTCTGAAGCTTTCTTT.

The V call is TRBV5-4, the J call TRBJ2-6; either TRBD1 or TRBD2 may fit D (5 bases each). V was shortened by 4 bases and J by 0 bases, with 14 bases between the two germline ends. Germline-derived CDR1 and CDR2 are SGHNT and YYREEE (reference sequence). This CDR3 has 17 amino acids. Here the CDR3 reads CASSPGTAVSGANVLTF. The CDR3 region has the DNA TGTGCCAGCAGCCCGGGGACGGCAGTCTCTGGGGCCAACGTCCTGACTTTC. The variable domain in full, completed from reference TRBV5-4 and TRBJ2-6, reads ETGVTQSPTHLIKTRGQQVTLRCSSQSGHNTVSWYQQALGQGPQFIFQYYREEENGRGNFPPRFSGLQFPNYSSELNVNALELDDSALYLCASSPGTAVSGANVLTFGAGSRLTVL.

The chain joins TRBV5-1 to TRBJ2-7, with unresolved D. V was shortened by 0 bases and J by 9 bases, with 22 bases between the two germline ends. From germline, CDR1 is SGHRS and CDR2 YFSETQ. The CDR3 runs to 16 residues. The CDR3 loop is CASSLDSGFSAGWQYF. The CDR3, as DNA: TGCGCCAGCAGCTTGGATTCCGGATTTTCAGCTGGGTGGCAGTACTTC.

CDR3: CASSDLNSYEQYF. CDR3 bases: TGTGCCAGCAGCGACCTGAACAGCTACGAGCAGTACTTC. This chain joins TRBV5-5 and TRBJ2-7; D unresolved. V was cut by 4 bases and J by 3 bases, with 11 bases left in between. This CDR3 region has 13 residues. Per the germline V gene, CDR1 is SGHKS and CDR2 is YYEKEE (reference sequence).

This clone was seen a single time. The rearrangement links TRBV29-1 to TRBJ2-3; D might be TRBD2 (5 bases). The ends were cut back, 6 bases at V and 7 bases at J, with 8 bases in the middle. Germline-derived CDR1 and CDR2 are SQVTM and ANQGSEA. This CDR3 has 10 residues. In nucleotides, the CDR3 is TGCAGCGTGGGAGAAAATACGCAGTATTTT. Translation gives CSVGENTQYF.

In regard to this clone: The same CDR3 arises from other DNA sequences in this sample as well. The chain carries TRBV5-1 and TRBJ2-7; no firm D call. Trimming left V 0 bases short and J 0 bases short, with 7 bases between. Germline CDR1 SGHRS, CDR2 YFSETQ. CDR3 length equals 14 residues. The CDR3 loop is CASSLDPSSYEQYF. As DNA, the CDR3 is TGCGCCAGCAGCTTGGATCCCAGCTCCTACGAGCAGTACTTC.

This clone showed up just once. CDR3 nucleotides: TGTGCCAGCAGCTTGGGTCTAGCGGGAAATGTGGAGCAGTACTTC. Its translation is CASSLGLAGNVEQYF. The V gene is TRBV5-4, the J gene TRBJ2-7; 9 positions agree with TRBD2. Trimming removed 0 bases from V and 7 bases from J; junction bases left unmatched: 8. CDR3 length: 15 amino acids. Germline CDR1 reads SGHNT; CDR2 reads YYREEE (reference sequence).

This clone was counted between two and nine times. The rearrangement joins TRBV5-1 to TRBJ1-2, with D uncertain. Per the germline V gene, CDR1 is SGHRS and CDR2 is YFSETQ. Trimming shortened V by 4 bases and J by 2 bases, and 9 bases separated the two germline ends. CDR3 length equals 13 residues. This CDR3 reads CASSDSGNYGYTF. The CDR3 DNA reads TGCGCCAGCAGCGATTCGGGGAACTATGGCTACACCTTC.

The chain combines TRBV5-1 with TRBJ1-2; 8 bases agree with TRBD1. The CDR3 extends over 15 amino acids. V gave up 0 bases and J gave up 4 bases; unmatched junction bases: 5. Germline assignment: CDR1 SGHRS and CDR2 YFSETQ. The chain's CDR3 is CASSLAGTGAYGYTF. CDR3 in DNA: TGCGCCAGCAGCTTGGCCGGGACAGGAGCCTATGGCTACACCTTC. Drawing the rest from reference TRBV5-1 and TRBJ1-2, the complete variable domain is KAGVTQTPRYLIKTRGQQVTLSCSPISGHRSVSWYQQTPGQGLQFLFEYFSETQRNKGNFPGRFSGRQFSNSRSEMNVSTLELGDSALYLCASSLAGTGAYGYTFGSGTRLTVV.

This clone was seen once. V is TRBV5-8 and J is TRBJ1-5; 7 nucleotides line up with TRBD1. V gave up 7 bases and J gave up 7 bases; unmatched junction bases: 5. The CDR3 runs 12 residues. Germline CDR1 SGHTS, CDR2 YDEGEE. CDR3 DNA sequence: TGTGCCAGCCAGGGGGAGAAGCAGCCCCAGCATTTT. It specifies CASQGEKQPQHF.

The chain links TRBV5-1 to TRBJ2-7; the match to TRBD2 covers 11 bases. Trimming at V came to 0 bases and at J to 4 bases, leaving 9 bases not matched to a gene. The CDR3 is 17 residues long. CDR1 is SGHRS, CDR2 YFSETQ, per germline. CDR3 DNA sequence: TGCGCCAGCAGCTTGGGAACTAGCGGGAGTTGGTTATACGAGCAGTACTTC. Translated, it gives CASSLGTSGSWLYEQYF. The complete variable domain, with remaining parts taken from reference TRBV5-1 and TRBJ2-7, reads KAGVTQTPRYLIKTRGQQVTLSCSPISGHRSVSWYQQTPGQGLQFLFEYFSETQRNKGNFPGRFSGRQFSNSRSEMNVSTLELGDSALYLCASSLGTSGSWLYEQYFGPGTRLTVT.

This rearrangement joins TRBV5-6 to TRBJ2-3, with TRBD1 matching 7 bases. The germline gives CDR1 SGHDT, CDR2 YYEEEE. The V and J ends lost 4 bases and 3 bases, in that order; junction bases with no gene match: 5. The CDR3 is 14 residues long. This chain's CDR3 is CASSRTGVTDTQYF. The CDR3 DNA sequence: TGTGCCAGCAGCCGAACAGGGGTGACAGATACGCAGTATTTT.

The chain links TRBV9 to TRBJ2-2, with TRBD2 identical over 7 bases. The CDR3 has 13 amino acids. Unmatched junction bases numbered 2, after V lost 6 bases and J lost 3 bases. Germline loops: CDR1 SGDLS, CDR2 YYNGEE. The CDR3 DNA follows: TGTGCCAGCAACAGCGGGGACACCGGGGAGCTGTTTTTT. Translated, it gives CASNSGDTGELFF.

This sequence joins TRBV6-5 and TRBJ2-3; D remains ambiguous. The CDR3 extends over 14 amino acids. Trimming left V 5 bases short and J 2 bases short, with 11 bases between. Per the germline V gene, CDR1 is MNHEY and CDR2 is SVGAGI. CDR3 sequence (DNA): TGTGCCAGCAGTCGTAATGGGGACACAGATACGCAGTATTTT. Residues: CASSRNGDTDTQYF.

This chain links TRBV6-6 with TRBJ1-1; no reliable D call. The CDR3 has 12 residues. V was cut by 7 bases and J by 4 bases, with 10 bases left in between. Per the germline V gene, CDR1 is MNHNY and CDR2 is SVGAGI (reference sequence). CDR3 DNA sequence: TGTGCCAGCACTGGAGTGAGCACTGAAGCTTTCTTT. Amino acid sequence: CASTGVSTEAFF.

The rearrangement uses TRBV30 and TRBJ2-7; D might be TRBD1 or TRBD2, each matching 5 bases. V was clipped by 4 bases and J by 5 bases, with 15 bases between them. The germline CDR1 and CDR2 sequences are GTSNPN and SVGIG (reference sequence). The CDR3 runs 13 residues. The CDR3 DNA reads TGTGCCTGGAACCGGGGCAGGGAGAACGAGCAGTACTTC. Amino acids: CAWNRGRENEQYF.

This chain connects TRBV2 to TRBJ1-5; 9 bases are a match to TRBD1. Germline values: CDR1 SNHLY, CDR2 FYNNEI. The CDR3 spans 13 residues. Trimming at V came to 6 bases and at J to 6 bases, leaving 3 bases not matched to a gene. The CDR3 is CASRGQGSQPQHF. DNA for the CDR3: TGTGCCAGCAGAGGACAGGGGAGTCAGCCCCAGCATTTT. Full variable domain (outside the CDR3, taken from reference TRBV2 and TRBJ1-5): EPEVTQTPSHQVTQMGQEVILRCVPISNHLYFYWYRQILGQKVEFLVSFYNNEISEKSEIFDDQFSVERPDGSNFTLKIRSTKLEDSAMYFCASRGQGSQPQHFGDGTRLSIL.

This sequence joins TRBV27 and TRBJ1-5; no reliable D call. The CDR3 runs 14 residues. The germline CDR1 and CDR2 sequences are MNHEY and SMNVEV (reference sequence). Trimming stripped 2 bases from V and 3 bases from J, with 8 bases between. The CDR3 sequence is CASSLPGNNQPQHF. Here the CDR3 DNA reads TGTGCCAGCAGTTTACCAGGTAACAATCAGCCCCAGCATTTT.

The chain links TRBV19 to TRBJ1-1; no firm D call. Germline values: CDR1 LNHDA, CDR2 SQIVND (reference sequence). The CDR3 spans 13 residues. V was shortened by 5 bases and J by 6 bases, with 13 bases between the two germline ends. This CDR3 is CASSAVRNSEAFF. The CDR3 nucleotides read TGTGCCAGTAGTGCCGTGCGCAACTCTGAAGCTTTCTTT. Combining the CDR3 with reference TRBV19 and TRBJ1-1 gives the whole variable domain DGGITQSPKYLFRKEGQNVTLSCEQNLNHDAMYWYRQDPGQGLRLIYYSQIVNDFQKGDIAEGYSVSREKKESFPLTVTSAQKNPTAFYLCASSAVRNSEAFFGQGTRLTVV.

J is TRBJ2-2 and V is TRBV18; D is perhaps TRBD1 or TRBD2 (5 bases each). Germline assignment: CDR1 KGHSH and CDR2 LQKENI. Trimming removed 3 bases from V and 2 bases from J, with 16 bases in between. The CDR3 covers 17 residues. The CDR3: CASSPTTGTLNTGELFF. As DNA, the CDR3 is TGTGCCAGCTCACCGACTACCGGGACCTTAAACACCGGGGAGCTGTTTTTT. The whole variable domain, filled in from reference TRBV18 and TRBJ2-2, reads NAGVMQNPRHLVRRRGQEARLRCSPMKGHSHVYWYRQLPEEGLKFMVYLQKENIIDESGMPKERFSAEFPKEGPSILRIQQVVRGDSAAYFCASSPTTGTLNTGELFFGEGSRLTVL.

The genes are TRBV5-6 and TRBJ1-4; D is ambiguous. V was pared by 4 bases and J by 0 bases, with 13 bases between. Germline V gene data show CDR1 as SGHDT and CDR2 as YYEEEE. This CDR3 contains 16 residues. CDR3 residues: CASSRGRRSTNEKLFF. CDR3 sequence (DNA): TGTGCCAGCAGCCGAGGTCGGAGGTCAACTAATGAAAAACTGTTTTTT.

V and J are TRBV7-8 and TRBJ1-2; D not resolved. CDR3 length: 15 amino acids. Germline CDR1 SGHVS, CDR2 FQNEAQ. Trimming left V 1 base short and J 3 bases short, with 12 bases between. CDR3 DNA sequence: TGTGCCAGCAGCTTAGGTGGAGCAGGCTACTATGGCTACACCTTC. Translation gives CASSLGGAGYYGYTF.